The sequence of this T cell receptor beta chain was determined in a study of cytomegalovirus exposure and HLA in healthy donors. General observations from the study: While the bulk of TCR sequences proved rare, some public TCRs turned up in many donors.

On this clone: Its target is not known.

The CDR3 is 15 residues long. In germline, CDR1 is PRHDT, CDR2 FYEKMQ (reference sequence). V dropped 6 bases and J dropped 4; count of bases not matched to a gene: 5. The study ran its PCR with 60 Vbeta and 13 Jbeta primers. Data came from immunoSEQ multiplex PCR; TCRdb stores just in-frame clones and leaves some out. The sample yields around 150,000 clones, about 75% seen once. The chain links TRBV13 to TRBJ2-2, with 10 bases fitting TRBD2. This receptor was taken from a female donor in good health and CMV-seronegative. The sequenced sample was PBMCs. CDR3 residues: CASSQAGGPTGELFF. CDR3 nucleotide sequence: TGTGCCAGCAGTCAAGCGGGAGGGCCCACCGGGGAGCTGTTTTTT.